This TCR beta chain was documented in a study of T cell clonotyping in hematopoietic cell transplantation. Study-level information: Pretransplant recipient samples were taken after cytoreduction.

Study findings and constraints: Pathologically expanded recipient clonotypes increased progressively from day 30 to day 180 as diversity fell. Higher Inverse Simpson Index values in graft donor and pretransplant recipient predicted broader posttransplant TCR diversity.

Sample time point: recipient sample about 28 days before transplant, after cytoreduction. The assay was immunoSEQ multiplex PCR, and TCRdb's table has in-frame clones only and misses some. In the table there are approximately 46,000 clones, around 86% of which are singletons. This clone was seen just once. The antigen remains undetermined. The sequences come from peripheral blood mononuclear cells, collected before stem cell transplant. The source of this sequence is a man aged 60 to 75 with biphenotypic leukemia. Some clones in this sample may be carry-over from other donors' samples.

The CDR3, as DNA: TGTGCCAGCAGGCTAGCGGGGGACACAGATACGCAGTATTTT. It is translated as CASRLAGDTDTQYF. The rearrangement uses TRBV2 and TRBJ2-3; 10 bases line up with TRBD2. V was pared by 6 bases and J by 2 bases, with 2 bases of the junction left unmatched. The germline V gene has CDR1 SNHLY and CDR2 FYNNEI. The CDR3 runs to 14 residues.